This T cell receptor beta chain is drawn from a study of cytomegalovirus exposure and HLA in healthy donors (dated by TCRdb to the late 2010s). About the full investigation: An earlier analysis of several hundred of the donors reported 250 to 350 Gb of sequence data and around 120 million unique TCR beta sequences from 150 million to 200 million T cells. Approximately 310 gigabases of sequencing data and tens of millions of unique TCR sequences were included in an early release covering roughly 600 HLA-typed donors. Of the 300 to 450 genotyped donors, over 65% fell in the genetic ancestry cluster associated with self-reported Caucasian donors. The study aimed to test whether signatures of past pathogen exposure could be identified by cataloging public T cell receptors. Using immunosequencing, the study profiled T cell repertoires from 500 to 800 subjects and related those repertoires to cytomegalovirus serostatus. In addition to the first cohort of around 670 subjects, a separate validation cohort of 120 different subjects was used. The study combined high-throughput TCR immunosequencing, statistical association of individual TCRs with disease status, and machine learning to predict cytomegalovirus infection status. A later analysis re-analyzed previously published TCR beta repertoires from 600 to 850 donors and added high-resolution HLA genotyping to study TCR occurrence patterns. In the later analysis, no new phenotypic data were used to find candidate immune exposures; instead, reliance was placed on TCR beta sequences and their occurrence across donors. An earlier analysis of around 540 of the donors applied high-throughput TCR beta sequencing to assess whether each TCR beta V gene segment acted as functional or pseudogenic. Alongside the repertoire data, information on donor age, sex, ethnicity and CMV serostatus was compiled. A later genetic analysis took genome-wide SNP genotypes for about three fifths of the 666 donors and used that subset as a discovery cohort. All discovery cohort repertoires had been generated using a single sequencing platform. Both class I and class II loci were covered by HLA typing, at four-digit resolution. The number of donors typed differed by locus, with about 629-640 for A, B, C, DRB1 and DQB1, more than 500 for DQA1, under 610 for DPA1, and around 460 for DPB1. A handful of DR-DQ haplotypes were handled as single units for association and clustering because linkage in the cohort was strong. Among around 400 genotyped donors of the cohort, an average of roughly 240,000 unique TCR beta nucleotide sequences were sequenced per donor, around a sixth of them non-productive.

V is pared back by 3 bases and J by 2 bases, with 17 bases lying between the germline termini. The germline V gene (reference sequence) specifies MNHEY as CDR1 and SMNVEV as CDR2. Inclusive of the bounding cysteine and phenylalanine, the CDR3 is 16 residues long. The CDR3 DNA has 48 bases and is translated from base 1. The cohort consisted of fewer than 700 healthy bone marrow donors. Cohort members were all nominally healthy when sampled, although unrecorded immune exposures were likely present. The donor was CMV seropositive and was included in the group of some 290 seropositive cohort members. Each donor provided a peripheral blood sample, and peripheral blood mononuclear cells were used for TCR beta sequencing. The Qiagen DNeasy Blood Extraction Kit was used to extract genomic DNA from the blood cell samples. Libraries were built with the immunoSEQ multiplex PCR assay. For the multiplex PCR, a mixture combining 60 forward primers for TCR Vbeta segments and 13 reverse primers for TCR Jbeta segments was used. The CDR3 region of rearranged TCR beta genes was amplified from genomic DNA with a multiplex PCR assay. The Illumina HiSeq System was used to sequence the amplified TCR beta libraries as 87-base-pair reads. The original pipeline was this. In a later analysis, about 80 million unique TCR beta chains were counted across the 690 or so repertoires, and around 10 million of these chains were shared by at least two donors. To remove PCR and sequencing errors, raw reads were error-corrected and collapsed into unique sequences using a nearest-neighbor algorithm that merged closely related sequences. To assign V, D and J gene segments, CDR3 sequences were aligned to IMGT reference sequences. Each retained sequence needed at least a six-nucleotide match to both a V gene segment and a J gene segment. A rearrangement was called productive if the CDR3 had no stop codons and remained in frame with V and J, and every other rearrangement was called non-productive. Following IMGT convention, CDR3 was defined as the stretch from the second conserved V-encoded cysteine to the conserved J-encoded phenylalanine. The earlier analysis of some 580 of the donors excluded any sequence lacking an unambiguous match to a single V gene segment. An earlier analysis of approximately 590 of the donors called V segments functional above 56.7% productive rearrangements and segregating when the between-donor standard deviation exceeded 5%. To diagnose cytomegalovirus status from the catalog of TCR beta chain sequences, a statistical classification framework was built. A later analysis assigned V and J genes by comparing TCR nucleotide sequences with IMGT/GENE-DB human TR gene sequences. In a later analysis, CDR3 sequences and most-parsimonious VDJ recombination scenarios were assigned using the TCRdist pipeline. In a later analysis, each TCR beta chain was defined by its CDR3 amino acid sequence together with its V-gene family, and reads without a unique V-gene family were excluded. As a way to deal with suspected cross-contamination and a sequencing artifact, a later analysis dropped 500 to 700 nucleotide sequences that were highly shared and had low generation probability. A later analysis calculated a clonal expansion index for each public chain from normalized within-repertoire ranks of inferred template counts. A later analysis computed generation probabilities with a VDJ recombination model fitted to out-of-frame rearrangements, and checked the results against IGoR. In a later analysis, hypergeometric tests were used to score TCR-TCR, TCR-HLA and TCR-CMV co-occurrence, with a repertoire-size bias correction applied to TCR pairs. False discovery rates were estimated in a later analysis by permuting HLA or CMV assignments 20 times. In a later analysis, co-occurring TCRs were grouped using DBSCAN, with TCRdist sequence similarity added in when clustering inside HLA-allele-positive subsets. For co-occurrence clustering, repertoires with fewer than 30,000 or more than 120,000 public chains were excluded, along with about five repertoires with anomalous nucleotide sharing. TCRdb re-hosts the immuneACCESS table, in-frame sequences only. Its copies lack some clones; in the studies checked, an unresolved V gene accounts for under half of them, and the cause for the rest is not known. V and J calls and clone size follow that table, whereas D and trimming were derived from the DNA. The sample data list some 200,000 clones, and about 13% of these were observed just once. Together, the top ten hold under 10% of the sample.

As concerns this clone: Its antigen has not been determined. No base quality values were provided; no much bigger clone lies one nucleotide off.

Results and caveats for the whole study, not just this receptor: When HLA alleles, especially DR and DQ, strongly co-occurred, TCR associations were difficult to assign to individual alleles. A later genetic analysis associated a missense DCLRE1C variant with V-gene and J-gene trimming of TCR beta chains, and an independent cohort replicated the association. According to a later genetic analysis, donors in an Asian-associated ancestry cluster had fewer N-insertions in productive TCRs than the roughly 670-donor mean. A cluster of highly shared sequence variants was judged likely to be a technical artifact of the sequencing pipeline. In a later analysis, the rate of TCR association differed among HLA loci, with DRB1 alleles having the most associated TCRs and HLA-C alleles having the fewest. A further reported finding was that TCR beta sequences accurately predicted the HLA-A and HLA-B alleles for most subjects in the first cohort. For the cohort, immune exposure information was limited to CMV serostatus. The earlier analysis of 587 of the donors excluded 15 to 20 rarely observed V segments, including chromosome 9 orphons, because counts were too low. Across donors, most TCR sequences were observed very rarely, whereas some public TCRs were present in many individuals. In a later analysis, several top co-occurrence clusters were reported to appear linked to parvovirus B19, influenza, CMV and Epstein-Barr virus. In a later analysis, 15,000 to 20,000 TCR beta sequences were associated with specific HLA alleles at a false discovery rate of 0.05. In an earlier analysis of some 550 of the donors, most TCR beta V segments were observed in productive rearrangements about 87% or about 30% of the time, broadly matching IMGT annotations. A few of the identified cytomegalovirus-associated TCR beta chains were confirmed in vitro to be specific for cytomegalovirus antigens. Compared with equally common non-associated chains, HLA-associated TCR beta chains in a later analysis were more clonally expanded and had lower generation probabilities. Correlated functional status among segregating V segments might reflect linkage disequilibrium, but an unknown experimental factor could not be ruled out. Because the 87-base-pair reads could not distinguish some IMGT-functional V segments, including TRBV6-2 and TRBV6-3, those segments were excluded. Because HLA typing was unavailable for some donors at each locus, only the typed subset was used in association tests. The classifier was reported to diagnose cytomegalovirus status with high specificity and sensitivity in both the original cohort and the validation cohort. Only TCR beta chains were sequenced in this cohort, and the absence of alpha or paired-chain data limited detectable features. Sequencing depth was assumed to be roughly uniform across donors in the presence/absence analyses, though that assumption may not hold. A later analysis found that most CMV-associated TCR beta chains appeared HLA-restricted, with HLA associations seemingly driven largely by CMV exposure. The study listed approximately 160 TCR beta chains as associated with cytomegalovirus. The authors suggested that the approach could potentially be generalized to other disease states and immunological phenotypes.

The TCR was taken from a man aged 50 to 59 in good health and CMV-seropositive. Sequencing was performed on PBMCs. The receptor chain draws on TRBV27 and TRBJ2-7, and perhaps TRBD2 as D gene, on 6 matching bases. The CDR3 protein: CASSFKGDSRAYEQYF. The DNA sequence follows: TGTGCCAGCAGTTTCAAAGGGGACTCAAGGGCCTACGAGCAGTACTTC.